These 8 T cell receptor beta chains were all obtained from the same sample, sequenced in a study of OX40 agonist ivuxolimab in advanced cancers. Clones were sequenced by immunoSEQ multiplex PCR, and TCRdb holds only the in-frame ones, with some missing. The table has under 45,000 clones, 75% to 90% seen once. The sample here was CD4+ or CD8+ T cells sorted from blood, taken in a trial of the OX40 agonist ivuxolimab. The receptors were gathered from an adult with an advanced solid tumor such as melanoma, head and neck, liver or kidney cancer.

The rearrangement uses TRBV9 and TRBJ2-2; D is possibly TRBD1 (6 bases). This CDR3 is built from 16 residues. V was pared by 4 bases and J by 2 bases, with 15 bases between. From germline, CDR1 is SGDLS and CDR2 YYNGEE. The CDR3 coding sequence is TGTGCCAGCAGCTTAACCGGGACATCCAACACCGGGGAGCTGTTTTTT. Amino acid sequence: CASSLTGTSNTGELFF.

The chain recombines TRBV30 with TRBJ1-6; D is unclear. The germline V gene encodes CDR1 GTSNPN and CDR2 SVGIG (reference sequence). The CDR3 runs 13 residues. V was clipped by 2 bases and J by 7 bases, with 9 bases between them. The CDR3 region has the DNA TGTGCCTGGAGTACCGCAGTCAATTCACCCCTCCACTTT. Translated: CAWSTAVNSPLHF.

This clone was seen more than once but under ten times. J is TRBJ1-1 and V is TRBV18; D is ambiguous. This CDR3 region has 13 residues. Between the trimmed V and J ends, which lost 5 bases and 4 bases, there was a span of 11 bases. Per germline, CDR1 KGHSH and CDR2 LQKENI. CDR3 protein: CASSKDFGTEAFF. The CDR3 region has the DNA TGTGCCAGCTCAAAGGATTTTGGCACTGAAGCTTTCTTT.

The chain employs TRBV4-3 and TRBJ1-6; no clear D gene. V lost 2 bases to trimming and J lost 6 bases, with 11 bases between them. There are 15 residues in the CDR3. The germline V gene has CDR1 LGHNA and CDR2 YSLEER. The CDR3 DNA is TGCGCCAGCAGCCAACAATTCCGGAGTAATTCACCCCTCCACTTT. As protein: CASSQQFRSNSPLHF.

The rearrangement links TRBV5-4 to TRBJ2-7, with D perhaps TRBD1 (6 bases). V was pared by 3 bases and J by 0 bases, with 10 bases between. CDR3 length: 14 amino acids. Germline values: CDR1 SGHNT, CDR2 YYREEE (reference sequence). CDR3 bases: TGTGCCAGCAGCTCCCAGGGGAGCTCCTACGAGCAGTACGTC. The encoded protein is CASSSQGSSYEQYV.

Regarding this clone: Other DNA sequences from this sample encode an identical CDR3 as well. The DNA of the CDR3 is TGTGCCAGCAGCCCGACAGGGGATTCCTACAATGAGCAGTTCTTC. It is translated as CASSPTGDSYNEQFF. The chain uses TRBV5-4 and TRBJ2-1, with 8 bases lining up with TRBD1. Germline lookup yields CDR1 SGHNT and CDR2 YYREEE (reference sequence). With V trimmed by 4 bases and J by 1 base, 4 bases remained unmatched. This CDR3 is built from 15 residues.

The rearrangement links TRBV9 to TRBJ2-3, with D possibly being TRBD2 (5 bases). Germline CDR1 is SGDLS and CDR2 is YYNGEE. CDR3 size: 14 residues. V was trimmed by 1 base and J by 4 bases, leaving 10 bases between them. The CDR3 is CASSVRIAPDTQYF. The CDR3, as DNA: TGTGCCAGCAGCGTAAGGATAGCGCCAGATACGCAGTATTTT.

V usage is TRBV5-6 and J usage is TRBJ1-2, with D tentatively TRBD1 (5 bases). The CDR3 is 15 amino acids. Trimming took off 3 bases at V and 3 bases at J, with 15 bases between the two ends. Germline loops: CDR1 SGHDT, CDR2 YYEEEE. CDR3 sequence: CASSSGPLEDYGYTF. The DNA of the CDR3 is TGTGCCAGCAGCTCGGGGCCCCTGGAGGACTATGGCTACACCTTC.